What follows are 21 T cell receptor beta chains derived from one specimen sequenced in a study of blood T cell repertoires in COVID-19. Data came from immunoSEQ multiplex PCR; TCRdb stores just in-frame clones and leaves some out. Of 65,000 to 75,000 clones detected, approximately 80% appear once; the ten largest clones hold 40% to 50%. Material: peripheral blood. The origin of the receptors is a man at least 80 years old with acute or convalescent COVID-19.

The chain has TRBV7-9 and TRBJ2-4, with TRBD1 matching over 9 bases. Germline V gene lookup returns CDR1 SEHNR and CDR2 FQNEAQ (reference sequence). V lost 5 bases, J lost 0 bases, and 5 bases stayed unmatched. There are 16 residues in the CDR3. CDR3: CASSAQGAAAKNIQYF. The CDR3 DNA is TGTGCCAGCAGCGCACAGGGGGCGGCAGCCAAAAACATTCAGTACTTC.

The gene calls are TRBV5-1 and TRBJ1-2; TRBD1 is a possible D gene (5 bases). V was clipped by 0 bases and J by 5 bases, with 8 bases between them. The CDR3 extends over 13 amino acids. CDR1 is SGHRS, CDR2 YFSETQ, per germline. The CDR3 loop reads CASSLGGGYGYTF. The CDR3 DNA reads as TGCGCCAGCAGCTTGGGCGGGGGATATGGCTACACCTTC.

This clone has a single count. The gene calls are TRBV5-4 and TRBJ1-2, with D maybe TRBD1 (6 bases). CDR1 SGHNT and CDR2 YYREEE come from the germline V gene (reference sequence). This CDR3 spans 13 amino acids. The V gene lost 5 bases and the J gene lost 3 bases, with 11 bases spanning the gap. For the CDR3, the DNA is TGTGCCAGCAGGGTGGACAGCGACTATGGCTACACCTTC. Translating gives CASRVDSDYGYTF.

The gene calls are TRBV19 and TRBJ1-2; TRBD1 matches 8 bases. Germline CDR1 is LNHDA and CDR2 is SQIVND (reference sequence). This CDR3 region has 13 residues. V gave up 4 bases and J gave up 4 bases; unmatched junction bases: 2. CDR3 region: CASSTGTGYGYTF. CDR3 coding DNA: TGTGCCAGTAGTACCGGGACAGGCTATGGCTACACCTTC.

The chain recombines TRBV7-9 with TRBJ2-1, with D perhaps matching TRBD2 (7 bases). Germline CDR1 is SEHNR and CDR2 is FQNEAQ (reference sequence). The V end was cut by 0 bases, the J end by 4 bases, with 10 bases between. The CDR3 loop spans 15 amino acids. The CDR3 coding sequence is TGTGCCAGCAGCTTAGCGGGGGGGCCATACAATGAGCAGTTCTTC. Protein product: CASSLAGGPYNEQFF.

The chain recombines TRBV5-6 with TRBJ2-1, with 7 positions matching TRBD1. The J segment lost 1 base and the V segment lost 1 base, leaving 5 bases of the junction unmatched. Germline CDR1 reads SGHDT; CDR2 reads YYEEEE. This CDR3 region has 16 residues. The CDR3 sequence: CASSLNRGDSYNEQFF. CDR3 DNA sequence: TGTGCCAGCAGCTTGAACAGGGGAGATTCCTACAATGAGCAGTTCTTC. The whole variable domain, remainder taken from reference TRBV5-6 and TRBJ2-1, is DAGVTQSPTHLIKTRGQQVTLRCSPKSGHDTVSWYQQALGQGPQFIFQYYEEEERQRGNFPDRFSGHQFPNYSSELNVNALLLGDSALYLCASSLNRGDSYNEQFFGPGTRLTVL.

The CDR3 protein is CASSALSGRAWGEQFF. In DNA, the CDR3 is TGTGCCAGTAGTGCCCTTAGCGGGAGGGCCTGGGGTGAGCAGTTCTTC. The chain recombines TRBV19 with TRBJ2-1, with 11 bases lining up with TRBD2. Germline CDR1 and CDR2: LNHDA and SQIVND (reference sequence). Losses at the gene ends were 5 bases for V and 9 bases for J; bases not matched to a gene: 12. This CDR3 has 16 residues.

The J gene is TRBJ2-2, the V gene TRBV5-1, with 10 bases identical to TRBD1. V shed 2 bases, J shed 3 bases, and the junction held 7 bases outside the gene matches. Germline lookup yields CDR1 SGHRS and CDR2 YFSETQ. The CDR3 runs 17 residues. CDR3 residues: CASSFLQDRGYTGELFF. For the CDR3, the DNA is TGCGCCAGCAGCTTTCTTCAGGACAGGGGGTACACCGGGGAGCTGTTTTTT.

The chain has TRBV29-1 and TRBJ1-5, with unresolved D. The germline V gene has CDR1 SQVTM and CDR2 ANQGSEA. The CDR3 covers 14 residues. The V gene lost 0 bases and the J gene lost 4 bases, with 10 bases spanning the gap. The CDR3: CSVEDGVGNQPQHF. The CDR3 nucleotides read TGCAGCGTTGAAGACGGGGTAGGGAATCAGCCCCAGCATTTT.

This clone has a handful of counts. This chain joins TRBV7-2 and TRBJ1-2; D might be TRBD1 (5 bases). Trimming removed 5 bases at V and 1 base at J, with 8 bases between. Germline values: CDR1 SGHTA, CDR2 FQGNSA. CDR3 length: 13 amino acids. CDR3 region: CASSLGHNYGYTF. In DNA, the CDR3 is TGTGCCAGCAGCCTCGGACATAACTATGGCTACACCTTC. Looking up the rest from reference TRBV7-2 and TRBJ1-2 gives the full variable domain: GAGVSQSPSNKVTEKGKDVELRCDPISGHTALYWYRQSLGQGLEFLIYFQGNSAPDKSGLPSDRFSAERTGGSVSTLTIQRTQQEDSAVYLCASSLGHNYGYTFGSGTRLTVV.

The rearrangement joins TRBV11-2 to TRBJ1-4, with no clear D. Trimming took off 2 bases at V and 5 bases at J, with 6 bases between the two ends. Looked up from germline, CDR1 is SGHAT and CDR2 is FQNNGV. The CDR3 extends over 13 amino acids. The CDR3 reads CASSLSLNEKLFF. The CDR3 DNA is TGTGCCAGCAGCTTATCTTTAAATGAAAAACTGTTTTTT.

The CDR3 bases are TGTGCCAGCAGTCCGGAAACCCTCGGGGGGCGGGCCTACAATGAGCAGTTCTTC. It codes for CASSPETLGGRAYNEQFF. The chain carries TRBV28 and TRBJ2-1, with D possibly matching TRBD2 (7 bases). The germline CDR1 and CDR2 sequences are MDHEN and SYDVKM. The CDR3 covers 18 residues. The V and J ends lost 5 bases and 2 bases respectively, with 22 bases between them.

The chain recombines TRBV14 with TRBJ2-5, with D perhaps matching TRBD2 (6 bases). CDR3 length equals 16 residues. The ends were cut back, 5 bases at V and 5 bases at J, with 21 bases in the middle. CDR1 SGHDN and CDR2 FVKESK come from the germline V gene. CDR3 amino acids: CASSLRRDSLLETQYF. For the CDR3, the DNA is TGTGCCAGCAGCTTAAGGCGGGACTCCCTATTGGAGACCCAGTACTTC.

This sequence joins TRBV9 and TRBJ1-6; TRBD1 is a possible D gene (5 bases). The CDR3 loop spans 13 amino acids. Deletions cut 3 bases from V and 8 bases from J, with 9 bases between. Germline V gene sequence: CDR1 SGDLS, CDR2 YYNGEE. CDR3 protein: CASSADTHSPLHF. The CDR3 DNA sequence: TGTGCCAGCAGCGCGGACACTCATTCACCCCTCCACTTT. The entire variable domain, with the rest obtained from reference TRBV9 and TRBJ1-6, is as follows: DSGVTQTPKHLITATGQRVTLRCSPRSGDLSVYWYQQSLDQGLQFLIQYYNGEERAKGNILERFSAQQFPDLHSELNLSSLELGDSALYFCASSADTHSPLHFGNGTRLTVT.

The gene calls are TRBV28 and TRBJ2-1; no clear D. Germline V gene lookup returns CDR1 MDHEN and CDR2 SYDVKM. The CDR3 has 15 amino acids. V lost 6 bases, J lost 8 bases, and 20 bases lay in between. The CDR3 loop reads CASSRPGSSSDEQFF. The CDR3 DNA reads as TGTGCCAGCAGCCGCCCCGGGTCGTCGTCTGATGAGCAGTTCTTC.

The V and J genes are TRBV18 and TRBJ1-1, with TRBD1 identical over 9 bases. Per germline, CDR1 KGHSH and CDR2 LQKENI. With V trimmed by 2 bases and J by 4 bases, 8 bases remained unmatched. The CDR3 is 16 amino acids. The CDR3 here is CASSPSRTGEGTEAFF. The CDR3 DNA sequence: TGTGCCAGCTCACCATCCAGGACAGGGGAGGGCACTGAAGCTTTCTTT.

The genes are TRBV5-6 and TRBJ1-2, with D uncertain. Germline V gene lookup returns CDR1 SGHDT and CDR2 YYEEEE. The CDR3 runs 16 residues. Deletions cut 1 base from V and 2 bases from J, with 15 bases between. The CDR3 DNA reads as TGTGCCAGCAGCTTGCCAGGACTTTCAAGGAACTATGGCTACACCTTC. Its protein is CASSLPGLSRNYGYTF.

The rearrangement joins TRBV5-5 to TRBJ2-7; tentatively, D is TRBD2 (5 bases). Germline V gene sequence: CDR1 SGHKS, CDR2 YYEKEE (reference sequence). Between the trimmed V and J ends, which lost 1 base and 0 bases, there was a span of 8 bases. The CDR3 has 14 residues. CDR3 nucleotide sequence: TGTGCCAGCAGCTTGCTCGGGGTCTCCTACGAGCAGTACTTC. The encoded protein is CASSLLGVSYEQYF.

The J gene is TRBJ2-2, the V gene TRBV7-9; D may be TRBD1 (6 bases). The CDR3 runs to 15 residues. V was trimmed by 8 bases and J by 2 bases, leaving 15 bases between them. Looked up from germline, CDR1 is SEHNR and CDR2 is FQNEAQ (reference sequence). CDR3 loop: CASGGEGSNTGELFF. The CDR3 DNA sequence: TGTGCCAGCGGGGGCGAAGGGAGCAACACCGGGGAGCTGTTTTTT.

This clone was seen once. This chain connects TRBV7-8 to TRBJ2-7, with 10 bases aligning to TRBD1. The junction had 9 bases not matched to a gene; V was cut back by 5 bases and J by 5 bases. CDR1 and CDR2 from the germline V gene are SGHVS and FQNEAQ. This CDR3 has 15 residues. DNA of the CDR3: TGTGCCAGCAGCGGGCGGACAGGGGGTTCGGACGAGCAGTACTTC. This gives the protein CASSGRTGGSDEQYF.

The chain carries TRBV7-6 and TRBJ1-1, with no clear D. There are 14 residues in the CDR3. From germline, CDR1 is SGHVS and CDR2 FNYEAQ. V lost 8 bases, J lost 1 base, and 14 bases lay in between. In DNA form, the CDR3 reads TGTGCCAGCGTCTTATCGGAGTCGAACACTGAAGCTTTCTTT. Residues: CASVLSESNTEAFF.